This entry lists 7 T cell receptor beta chains sequenced from one sample in a study of T cell changes during pregnancy in multiple sclerosis. The method was immunoSEQ multiplex PCR; TCRdb's version includes in-frame clones alone and lacks a portion of them. The table records 40,000 to 50,000 clones, approximately 95% of them present only once. This specimen consisted of CD4+ T cells from peripheral blood mononuclear cells, obtained in the first trimester of pregnancy. The receptors here all came from a female donor with multiple sclerosis, enrolled in a pregnancy study.

V is TRBV19 and J is TRBJ2-2, with 7 bases identical to TRBD1. The J segment lost 4 bases and the V segment lost 4 bases, leaving 9 bases of the junction unmatched. The CDR3 has 16 residues. Germline V lookup: CDR1 LNHDA, CDR2 SQIVND (reference sequence). Written as DNA, the CDR3 is TGTGCCAGTAGTAGGAAACCAGGGACAGTCACCGGGGAGCTGTTTTTT. It specifies CASSRKPGTVTGELFF.

The chain combines TRBV5-5 with TRBJ2-3, with TRBD2 identical over 8 bases. There are 17 residues in the CDR3. J lost 5 bases, V lost 0 bases, and 11 bases had no gene match. CDR1 is SGHKS, CDR2 YYEKEE, per germline (reference sequence). Here the CDR3 DNA reads TGTGCCAGCAGCTTGGCCCTAGGGACTAGGGTGGGAGATACGCAGTATTTT. Amino acids: CASSLALGTRVGDTQYF.

V and J are TRBV5-1 and TRBJ2-7, with 11 bases lining up with TRBD2. The CDR3 extends over 16 amino acids. Germline V gene sequence: CDR1 SGHRS, CDR2 YFSETQ. V was pared by 0 bases and J by 6 bases, with 8 bases of the junction left unmatched. CDR3 loop: CASSLGLAGGTFEQYF. The CDR3 nucleotides read TGCGCCAGCAGCTTGGGCCTAGCGGGGGGCACTTTCGAGCAGTACTTC.

The V and J genes are TRBV19 and TRBJ1-5; unclear D gene. The CDR3 contains 13 residues. Trimming removed 7 bases from V and 7 bases from J, with 14 bases in between. Germline values: CDR1 LNHDA, CDR2 SQIVND (reference sequence). This CDR3 is CASNEGGRQPQHF. The DNA of the CDR3 is TGTGCCAGTAACGAGGGAGGACGACAGCCCCAGCATTTT.

The rearrangement joins TRBV5-1 to TRBJ2-5; 8 positions match TRBD2. The CDR3 loop spans 16 amino acids. J gave up 2 bases and V 1 base, and 7 bases lay outside the gene matches. Per the germline V gene, CDR1 is SGHRS and CDR2 is YFSETQ. The CDR3 region has the DNA TGCGCCAGCAGCTTGACTTTAGCGGGGCAACAAGAGACCCAGTACTTC. It codes for CASSLTLAGQQETQYF.

The J gene is TRBJ1-1, the V gene TRBV19, with D unclear. Between the trimmed V and J ends, which lost 2 bases and 0 bases, there was a span of 10 bases. The CDR3 spans 15 residues. Germline V gene data show CDR1 as LNHDA and CDR2 as SQIVND (reference sequence). This chain's CDR3 is CASSISRFVNTEAFF. For the CDR3, the DNA is TGTGCCAGTAGTATAAGTCGGTTTGTGAACACTGAAGCTTTCTTT.

V usage is TRBV5-4 and J usage is TRBJ2-5; D is possibly TRBD2 (6 bases). The V gene's germline CDR1 is SGHNT and CDR2 YYREEE (reference sequence). V was cut by 2 bases and J by 5 bases, with 13 bases left in between. This CDR3 region has 14 residues. CDR3 loop: CASSFATRGETQYF. CDR3 sequence (DNA): TGTGCCAGCAGCTTCGCGACACGGGGGGAGACCCAGTACTTC.